The rows below give T cell receptor beta chains drawn from one sample of a study of cytomegalovirus exposure and HLA in healthy donors. Profiling relied on immunoSEQ multiplex PCR, and the TCRdb table lists in-frame clones only, not all of them. Of 95,000 to 150,000 clones in the sample, about 76% are singletons; the top ten hold approximately 31%. The specimen sequenced was PBMCs. The source of these receptors is a man aged 60-69 years in good health and CMV-seropositive. The CDR3 runs from the conserved cysteine through the conserved F or W. A D gene is named only where the DNA matches it firmly. Not every row has a clone size; where given, it reads once, few, many or a size class.

CDR3nt	CDR3aa	abundance	v_gene	j_gene	d_gene
TGTGCCAGCAGCCGACAGGGCAATCAGCCCCAGCATTTT	CASSRQGNQPQHF	-	TRBV6-5	TRBJ1-5	-
TGTGCCTGGAGTGCAAGGGGGAACACTGAAGCTTTCTTT	CAWSARGNTEAFF	-	TRBV30	TRBJ1-1	-
TGTGCCACAGCGGGAGGGGGCACAGATACGCAGTATTTT	CATAGGGTDTQYF	few	TRBV2	TRBJ2-3	TRBD2
TGTGCCTGGAGTCGCCCCGACAGAAGGGCCCCGACCGGGGAGCTGTTTTTT	CAWSRPDRRAPTGELFF	-	TRBV30	TRBJ2-2	-
TGTGCCAGCAGTACCCGGACAGGGGCTAATGAAAAACTGTTTTTT	CASSTRTGANEKLFF	-	TRBV27	TRBJ1-4	TRBD1
TGCGCCAGCAGCTTGTCACAGGTAGATGTCTACACCTTC	CASSLSQVDVYTF	-	TRBV5-1	TRBJ1-2	-
TGTGCCAGCAGTCAGGCTACTAGCGGGGGCTACGAGCAGTACTTC	CASSQATSGGYEQYF	-	TRBV2	TRBJ2-7	TRBD2
TGTGCCAGCAGCCTGGGACTAGCGGGGGCCGAGCAGTACTTC	CASSLGLAGAEQYF	-	TRBV11-3	TRBJ2-7	TRBD2
TGCAGCGTTGGGAGGACAGGAGGTGACTATGGCTACACCTTC	CSVGRTGGDYGYTF	-	TRBV29-1	TRBJ1-2	TRBD1
TGTGCCAGCAGCATACAGGGGAGTGGGGAGACCCAGTACTTC	CASSIQGSGETQYF	once	TRBV2	TRBJ2-5	TRBD1
TGTGCCAGCACACGATTGGGTAGCGGGGGGTCCGAGCAGTACTTC	CASTRLGSGGSEQYF	-	TRBV27	TRBJ2-7	TRBD2
TGTGCCAGCATGAAAGACAGGGGTAATTCACCCCTCCACTTT	CASMKDRGNSPLHF	-	TRBV6-5	TRBJ1-6	TRBD1
TGTGCCAGCAGCTTGACAGGGTTGGGCTACAATGAGCAGTTCTTC	CASSLTGLGYNEQFF	once	TRBV27	TRBJ2-1	TRBD1
TGTGCCAGCAGTCTACCCCGGGACAGGGAATTAGGCCCCCTCCACTTT	CASSLPRDRELGPLHF	few	TRBV27	TRBJ1-6	TRBD1
TGTGCCAGCAGTGAGCGACAGTCCGCTGAAGCTTTCTTT	CASSERQSAEAFF	-	TRBV6-1	TRBJ1-1	-
TGTGCCAGCAGTGACAGGGGCCTTGAAGCTTTCTTT	CASSDRGLEAFF	-	TRBV2	TRBJ1-1	-
TGTGCCAGCAGCTTGACAGGGACGTACACAGATACGCAGTATTTT	CASSLTGTYTDTQYF	-	TRBV7-3	TRBJ2-3	TRBD1
TGTGCCAGCTCACCACTTAGCCCAACCTACAATGAGCAGTTCTTC	CASSPLSPTYNEQFF	-	TRBV18	TRBJ2-1	-
TGTGCCAGCAGCCAAGATGGAGCGGGAGGCGGCGGGGATACGCAGTATTTT	CASSQDGAGGGGDTQYF	-	TRBV4-2	TRBJ2-3	TRBD2
TGTGCCAGCAGCCTACGTTCTAGTTCCAATGAGCAGTTCTTC	CASSLRSSSNEQFF	-	TRBV7-3	TRBJ2-1	-